Presented here are 16 T cell receptor beta chains from one specimen sequenced in a study of blood T cell repertoires in COVID-19. Only in-frame clones appear in the TCRdb table, and some are missing; sequencing was by immunoSEQ multiplex PCR. The table includes roughly 180,000 clones, about 85% detected once. The sequencing sample was made of peripheral blood. The source of these receptors is a man aged 55 to 69 who had recovered from COVID-19.

The genes are TRBV5-3 and TRBJ2-2; 10 bases are a match to TRBD1. TRBV5-3 belongs to the ORF category, with a function that is uncertain. Trimming removed 0 bases from V and 3 bases from J; junction bases left unmatched: 14. This CDR3 has 20 residues. CDR3 in amino acids: CARSLGSGQGLRKHTGELFF. Written as DNA, the CDR3 is TGTGCCAGAAGCTTGGGTTCGGGACAGGGGCTGCGAAAACACACCGGGGAGCTGTTTTTT.

The chain employs TRBV18 and TRBJ1-6; a weak D match, TRBD1 (5 bases). The CDR3 loop spans 16 amino acids. The germline V gene encodes CDR1 KGHSH and CDR2 LQKENI. V lost 4 bases, J lost 0 bases, and 10 bases lay in between. This CDR3 is CASSQTASSYNSPLHF. In nucleotides, the CDR3 is TGTGCCAGCTCACAGACAGCCAGCTCCTATAATTCACCCCTCCACTTT.

The J gene is TRBJ2-7, the V gene TRBV5-1, with a tentative D call TRBD1 (6 bases). The CDR3 covers 15 residues. Between the trimmed V and J ends, which lost 2 bases and 6 bases, there was a span of 18 bases. CDR1 and CDR2 from the germline V gene are SGHRS and YFSETQ. The DNA for the CDR3 is TGCGCCAGCAGCTTAGGTCAGGGGTTAACGGGCGAGCAGTACTTC. Translation: CASSLGQGLTGEQYF.

The chain recombines TRBV9 with TRBJ2-7, with D perhaps matching TRBD1 (5 bases). Trimming stripped 0 bases from V and 2 bases from J, with 15 bases between. The CDR3 has 16 amino acids. Per the germline V gene, CDR1 is SGDLS and CDR2 is YYNGEE. In DNA, the CDR3 is TGTGCCAGCAGCGTAGGCCTACAGGCAAAACCCTACGAGCAGTACTTC. Translated: CASSVGLQAKPYEQYF.

This sequence joins TRBV5-4 and TRBJ1-2, with 7 bases identical to TRBD1. Germline CDR1 is SGHNT and CDR2 is YYREEE (reference sequence). This CDR3 region has 13 residues. Trimming took 0 bases from V and 8 from J; bases not matched to a gene: 4. The CDR3 is CASSLETGNGYTF. CDR3 nucleotide sequence: TGTGCCAGCAGCTTGGAGACAGGGAACGGCTACACCTTC.

The chain uses TRBV5-5 and TRBJ2-1; D perhaps matches TRBD2 (6 bases). Germline V gives CDR1 SGHKS, CDR2 YYEKEE (reference sequence). V was clipped by 0 bases and J by 1 base, with 8 bases between them. The CDR3 spans 15 residues. This CDR3 reads CASSLGGESYNEQFF. CDR3 nucleotide sequence: TGTGCCAGCAGCTTGGGGGGGGAGTCCTACAATGAGCAGTTCTTC. Supplemented by reference TRBV5-5 and TRBJ2-1, the full variable domain reads DAGVTQSPTHLIKTRGQQVTLRCSPISGHKSVSWYQQVLGQGPQFIFQYYEKEERGRGNFPDRFSARQFPNYSSELNVNALLLGDSALYLCASSLGGESYNEQFFGPGTRLTVL.

The chain carries TRBV10-3 and TRBJ1-2; D not certain. The CDR3 is 12 residues long. The germline V gene has CDR1 ENHRY and CDR2 SYGVKD. Trimming removed 8 bases at V and 6 bases at J, with 13 bases between. CDR3 sequence reads: CAIAGYGNGYTF. In DNA, the CDR3 is TGTGCCATCGCAGGTTACGGCAATGGCTACACCTTC.

The chain couples TRBV27 to TRBJ1-2; 11 bases match TRBD1. The ends lost 6 bases at V and 4 bases at J; junction bases unmatched: 4. Germline assignment: CDR1 MNHEY and CDR2 SMNVEV (reference sequence). CDR3 size: 14 residues. CDR3 bases: TGTGCCAGCAGCGGGACAGGGGGTGGCTATGGCTACACCTTC. Protein product: CASSGTGGGYGYTF.

V usage is TRBV12-3 or TRBV12-4 and J usage is TRBJ1-1; D remains ambiguous. Trimming took 5 bases from V and 1 from J, leaving 8 bases between them. CDR3 length: 13 residues. The CDR3 region is CASSPRGNTEAFF. DNA for the CDR3: TGTGCCAGCAGTCCTCGGGGGAACACTGAAGCTTTCTTT.

In this sample, this clone turned up once. The chain couples TRBV12-3 or TRBV12-4 to TRBJ1-6; 9 bases align to TRBD1. The CDR3 length is 13 residues. V was pared by 4 bases and J by 8 bases, with 0 bases of the junction left unmatched. This chain's CDR3 is CASSWTGDSPLHF. The DNA for the CDR3 is TGTGCCAGCAGTTGGACAGGGGATTCACCCCTCCACTTT.

The rearrangement links TRBV29-1 to TRBJ2-7, with 11 positions matching TRBD1. This CDR3 contains 16 residues. CDR1 and CDR2 from the germline V gene are SQVTM and ANQGSEA. The V gene end was trimmed by 3 bases and the J gene end by 6 bases; junction bases not matched to a gene: 13. The DNA of the CDR3 is TGCAGCGTTGACCTCGAAACCCGGACAGGGGGCACCGAGCAGTACTTC. It translates to CSVDLETRTGGTEQYF.

This chain links TRBV14 with TRBJ1-1; no clear D. The germline V and J ends were trimmed by 4 bases and 4 bases, with 16 bases remaining between them. Germline CDR1 and CDR2: SGHDN and FVKESK. The CDR3 consists of 15 residues. In DNA, the CDR3 is TGTGCCAGCAGCCTCGAGGTCCTTCTGGGCACTGAAGCTTTCTTT. Translated, it gives CASSLEVLLGTEAFF.

The chain uses TRBV5-1 and TRBJ2-1; 7 bases agree with TRBD2. The germline V gene encodes CDR1 SGHRS and CDR2 YFSETQ. The CDR3 spans 16 residues. With 4 bases clipped from V and 1 base from J, the junction kept 8 bases outside the gene matches. The CDR3, as DNA: TGCGCCAGCAGCCTACGACTAGCCCAATCCTACAATGAGCAGTTCTTC. Residues: CASSLRLAQSYNEQFF. The variable domain in full, completed from reference TRBV5-1 and TRBJ2-1, reads KAGVTQTPRYLIKTRGQQVTLSCSPISGHRSVSWYQQTPGQGLQFLFEYFSETQRNKGNFPGRFSGRQFSNSRSEMNVSTLELGDSALYLCASSLRLAQSYNEQFFGPGTRLTVL.

The chain links TRBV29-1 to TRBJ1-2, with D unresolved. The CDR3 runs to 11 residues. Germline lookup yields CDR1 SQVTM and CDR2 ANQGSEA. Trimming stripped 4 bases from V and 2 bases from J, with 5 bases between. CDR3 DNA sequence: TGCAGCGTTGGCGAGAACTATGGCTACACCTTC. This encodes CSVGENYGYTF.

The chain carries TRBV12-3 or TRBV12-4 and TRBJ2-3; D gene ambiguous. The CDR3 has 12 residues. V was shortened by 3 bases and J by 4 bases, with 5 bases between the two germline ends. The CDR3 here is CASSFQSDTQYF. In DNA form, the CDR3 reads TGTGCCAGCAGTTTTCAATCAGATACGCAGTATTTT.

V and J are TRBV29-1 and TRBJ1-5; 7 bases fit TRBD1. J lost 7 bases, V lost 6 bases, and 15 bases had no gene match. This CDR3 region has 15 residues. Germline V gene sequence: CDR1 SQVTM, CDR2 ANQGSEA. The CDR3 sequence: CSVAQGQLSGQPQHF. CDR3 sequence (DNA): TGCAGCGTCGCGCAGGGACAGCTAAGTGGACAGCCCCAGCATTTT.